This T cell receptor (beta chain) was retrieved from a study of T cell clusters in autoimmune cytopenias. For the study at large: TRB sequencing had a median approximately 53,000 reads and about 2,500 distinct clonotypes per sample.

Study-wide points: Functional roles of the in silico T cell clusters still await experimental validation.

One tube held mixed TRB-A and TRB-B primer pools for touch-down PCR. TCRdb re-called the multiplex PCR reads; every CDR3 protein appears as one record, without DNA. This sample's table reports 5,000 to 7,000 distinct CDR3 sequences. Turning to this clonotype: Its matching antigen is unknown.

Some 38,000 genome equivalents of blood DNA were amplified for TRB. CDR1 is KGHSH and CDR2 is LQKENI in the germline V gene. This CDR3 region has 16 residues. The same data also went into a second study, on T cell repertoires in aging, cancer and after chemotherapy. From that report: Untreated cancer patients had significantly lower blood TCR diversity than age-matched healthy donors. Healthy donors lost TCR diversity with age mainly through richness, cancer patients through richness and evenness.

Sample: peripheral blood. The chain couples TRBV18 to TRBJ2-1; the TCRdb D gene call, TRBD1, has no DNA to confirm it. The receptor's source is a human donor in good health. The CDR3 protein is CASSPFFGAGDNEQFF. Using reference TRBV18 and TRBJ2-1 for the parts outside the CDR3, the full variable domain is NAGVMQNPRHLVRRRGQEARLRCSPMKGHSHVYWYRQLPEEGLKFMVYLQKENIIDESGMPKERFSAEFPKEGPSILRIQQVVRGDSAAYFCASSPFFGAGDNEQFFGPGTRLTVL.